Listed below are T cell receptor beta chains from one sample, sequenced in a study of response to subunit inactivated influenza vaccine. Each CDR3 protein is one row after TCRdb ran MiXCR on the RT-PCR reads. The sample records about 570,000 distinct CDR3 sequences, over 9% being singletons. Another study also made use of these data, one on T cells expressing NK-cell markers.

Sequencing was performed on PBMCs from blood, taken on the day of vaccination. The receptors derive from a man between 50 and 59 years old who received an inactivated influenza vaccine. CDR3s include the opening cysteine and the closing phenylalanine or tryptophan. The D gene is left open where the match is weak. The size entry is marked missing in some rows and otherwise reads once, few, many or a size class.

cdr3_aa: CASSRQSSGANVLTF
cdr3_nt: TGTGCCAGCAGCCGACAGAGCTCTGGGGCCAACGTCCTGACTTTC
cdr3_length: 15
j_call: TRBJ2-6
d_call: -
v_call: TRBV6-1
clone_size: few

cdr3_aa: CSVGGHLYNEQFF
cdr3_nt: TGCAGCGTTGGAGGCCACCTATACAATGAGCAGTTCTTC
cdr3_length: 13
j_call: TRBJ2-1
d_call: -
v_call: TRBV29-1
clone_size: few

cdr3_aa: CASSYRGGTADTQYF
cdr3_nt: TGTGCCAGCAGTTATCGGGGGGGCACGGCAGATACGCAGTATTTT
cdr3_length: 15
j_call: TRBJ2-3
d_call: TRBD2
v_call: TRBV27
clone_size: -

cdr3_aa: CASSQIAGSQETQYF
cdr3_nt: TGTGCCAGCAGCCAAATAGCGGGGAGCCAAGAGACCCAGTACTTC
cdr3_length: 15
j_call: TRBJ2-5
d_call: TRBD2
v_call: TRBV4-2
clone_size: -

cdr3_aa: CSGWGAQDTQYF
cdr3_nt: TGCAGTGGGTGGGGGGCCCAAGATACGCAGTATTTT
cdr3_length: 12
j_call: TRBJ2-3
d_call: -
v_call: TRBV20-1
clone_size: -

cdr3_aa: CASRRGPTGDTQYF
cdr3_nt: TGTGCCAGCAGGCGCGGACCTACAGGGGATACGCAGTATTTT
cdr3_length: 14
j_call: TRBJ2-3
d_call: -
v_call: TRBV12-3/TRBV12-4
clone_size: -

cdr3_aa: CASSPVAGAYEQYF
cdr3_nt: TGTGCCAGCAGCCCCGTAGCGGGGGCCTACGAGCAGTACTTC
cdr3_length: 14
j_call: TRBJ2-7
d_call: TRBD2
v_call: TRBV7-9
clone_size: few

cdr3_aa: CAGSLVRRLANTGELFF
cdr3_nt: TGTGCCGGCAGCTTAGTAAGGAGACTCGCGAACACCGGGGAGCTGTTTTTT
cdr3_length: 17
j_call: TRBJ2-2
d_call: -
v_call: TRBV11-2
clone_size: -

cdr3_aa: CSARSARQPNEKLFF
cdr3_nt: TGCAGTGCTAGGAGCGCTCGACAGCCTAATGAAAAACTGTTTTTT
cdr3_length: 15
j_call: TRBJ1-4
d_call: -
v_call: TRBV20-1
clone_size: few

cdr3_aa: CASSNSGLAGGPYHEQYF
cdr3_nt: TGTGCCAGCAGTAACTCGGGACTAGCGGGGGGGCCGTACCACGAGCAGTACTTC
cdr3_length: 18
j_call: TRBJ2-7
d_call: TRBD2
v_call: TRBV28
clone_size: -

cdr3_aa: CASSQTLTRGTDTQYF
cdr3_nt: TGTGCCAGCAGCCAAACCCTTACCAGGGGGACAGATACGCAGTATTTT
cdr3_length: 16
j_call: TRBJ2-3
d_call: TRBD1
v_call: TRBV25-1
clone_size: few

cdr3_aa: CSARDRTKGTQYF
cdr3_nt: TGCAGTGCTAGAGATCGAACCAAGGGTACGCAGTATTTT
cdr3_length: 13
j_call: TRBJ2-3
d_call: -
v_call: TRBV20-1
clone_size: few

cdr3_aa: CASSLAPGHYEQYF
cdr3_nt: TGCGCCAGCAGCTTGGCCCCGGGTCACTACGAGCAGTACTTC
cdr3_length: 14
j_call: TRBJ2-7
d_call: -
v_call: TRBV5-1
clone_size: few

cdr3_aa: CSTGTSGPYNEQFF
cdr3_nt: TGCAGTACCGGGACTAGCGGGCCCTACAATGAGCAGTTCTTC
cdr3_length: 14
j_call: TRBJ2-1
d_call: TRBD2
v_call: TRBV20-1
clone_size: -

cdr3_aa: CASSLGSGTNTDTQYF
cdr3_nt: TGCGCCAGCAGCTTGGGTTCCGGGACTAACACAGATACGCAGTATTTT
cdr3_length: 16
j_call: TRBJ2-3
d_call: TRBD2
v_call: TRBV5-1
clone_size: -

cdr3_aa: CSADQGGETQYF
cdr3_nt: TGCAGCGCAGACCAGGGCGGGGAGACCCAGTACTTC
cdr3_length: 12
j_call: TRBJ2-5
d_call: -
v_call: TRBV29-1
clone_size: many

cdr3_aa: CASSLIAPQETQYF
cdr3_nt: TGTGCCAGCAGCTTAATAGCCCCTCAAGAGACCCAGTACTTC
cdr3_length: 14
j_call: TRBJ2-5
d_call: -
v_call: TRBV11-2
clone_size: many

cdr3_aa: CASSFLGPGDTQYF
cdr3_nt: TGTGCCAGCAGCTTTCTGGGCCCGGGAGATACGCAGTATTTT
cdr3_length: 14
j_call: TRBJ2-3
d_call: -
v_call: TRBV7-2
clone_size: few

cdr3_aa: CASSWIGQGSFLQPQHF
cdr3_nt: TGTGCCAGCAGTTGGATTGGACAGGGGAGTTTCTTGCAGCCCCAGCATTTT
cdr3_length: 17
j_call: TRBJ1-5
d_call: TRBD1
v_call: TRBV6-2/TRBV6-3
clone_size: many

cdr3_aa: CASSLSAASYEQYF
cdr3_nt: TGTGCCAGCAGTCTCTCAGCGGCTAGTTACGAGCAGTACTTC
cdr3_length: 14
j_call: TRBJ2-7
d_call: -
v_call: TRBV6-1
clone_size: -

cdr3_aa: CSVGTGLLYGYTF
cdr3_nt: TGCAGCGTGGGGACAGGGCTGCTGTATGGCTACACCTTC
cdr3_length: 13
j_call: TRBJ1-2
d_call: TRBD1
v_call: TRBV29-1
clone_size: -

cdr3_aa: CASSLDSGGPRETQYF
cdr3_nt: TGTGCCAGCAGTTTAGATAGCGGGGGCCCCCGGGAGACCCAGTACTTC
cdr3_length: 16
j_call: TRBJ2-5
d_call: TRBD2
v_call: TRBV12-3/TRBV12-4
clone_size: -

cdr3_aa: CASSLFYDEQYF
cdr3_nt: TGTGCCAGCAGTTTGTTCTATGACGAGCAGTACTTC
cdr3_length: 12
j_call: TRBJ2-7
d_call: -
v_call: TRBV12-3/TRBV12-4
clone_size: -

cdr3_aa: CSAVRGSGSYEQYF
cdr3_nt: TGCAGCGCCGTTAGGGGATCAGGATCGTACGAGCAGTACTTC
cdr3_length: 14
j_call: TRBJ2-7
d_call: -
v_call: TRBV29-1
clone_size: many

cdr3_aa: CASSPPGLSLNQPQHF
cdr3_nt: TGTGCCAGCAGTCCCCCGGGGCTTTCCCTTAATCAGCCCCAGCATTTT
cdr3_length: 16
j_call: TRBJ1-5
d_call: -
v_call: TRBV12-3/TRBV12-4
clone_size: few

cdr3_aa: CASSPGGSLNTEAFF
cdr3_nt: TGTGCCAGCAGCCCGGGGGGGTCCCTGAACACTGAAGCTTTCTTT
cdr3_length: 15
j_call: TRBJ1-1
d_call: -
v_call: TRBV12-3/TRBV12-4
clone_size: -

cdr3_aa: CASSPLHRDRAYEQYF
cdr3_nt: TGTGCCAGCTCACCGCTACACCGGGACAGGGCCTACGAGCAGTACTTC
cdr3_length: 16
j_call: TRBJ2-7
d_call: TRBD1
v_call: TRBV18
clone_size: few

cdr3_aa: CASSQGFIGFSGDTQYF
cdr3_nt: TGTGCCAGCAGCCAGGGGTTTATAGGGTTTAGTGGAGATACGCAGTATTTT
cdr3_length: 17
j_call: TRBJ2-3
d_call: -
v_call: TRBV7-2
clone_size: -

cdr3_aa: CATGGLNTGELFF
cdr3_nt: TGTGCCACGGGGGGCCTGAACACCGGGGAGCTGTTTTTT
cdr3_length: 13
j_call: TRBJ2-2
d_call: -
v_call: TRBV27
clone_size: few

cdr3_aa: CSVEGGGAYEQYF
cdr3_nt: TGCAGCGTTGAAGGAGGGGGGGCCTACGAGCAGTACTTC
cdr3_length: 13
j_call: TRBJ2-7
d_call: -
v_call: TRBV29-1
clone_size: -

cdr3_aa: CSVREAGARDTGELFF
cdr3_nt: TGCAGCGTGAGGGAGGCGGGGGCGAGGGACACCGGGGAGCTGTTTTTT
cdr3_length: 16
j_call: TRBJ2-2
d_call: -
v_call: TRBV29-1
clone_size: -

cdr3_aa: CASSPVTGGRTEAFF
cdr3_nt: TGTGCCAGCAGCCCAGTGACTGGAGGGCGAACTGAAGCTTTCTTT
cdr3_length: 15
j_call: TRBJ1-1
d_call: -
v_call: TRBV7-2
clone_size: many

cdr3_aa: CAISEGGSISYNEQFF
cdr3_nt: TGTGCCATCAGTGAGGGGGGGAGTATCTCCTACAATGAGCAGTTCTTC
cdr3_length: 16
j_call: TRBJ2-1
d_call: -
v_call: TRBV10-3
clone_size: -

cdr3_aa: CASRSRGFTEAFF
cdr3_nt: TGTGCCAGCAGGTCCAGAGGATTCACTGAAGCTTTCTTT
cdr3_length: 13
j_call: TRBJ1-1
d_call: -
v_call: TRBV28
clone_size: -

cdr3_aa: CASYYILGAPTNTGELFF
cdr3_nt: TGTGCCAGCTATTATATCTTGGGGGCACCTACGAACACCGGGGAGCTGTTTTTT
cdr3_length: 18
j_call: TRBJ2-2
d_call: -
v_call: TRBV11-2
clone_size: -

cdr3_aa: CASSSQTSSDTQYF
cdr3_nt: TGCGCCAGCAGCTCACAGACTAGTTCAGATACGCAGTATTTT
cdr3_length: 14
j_call: TRBJ2-3
d_call: -
v_call: TRBV5-1
clone_size: many

cdr3_aa: CASSSGPPGTNEKLFF
cdr3_nt: TGTGCCAGCAGTTCCGGGCCCCCCGGGACTAATGAAAAACTGTTTTTT
cdr3_length: 16
j_call: TRBJ1-4
d_call: -
v_call: TRBV7-2
clone_size: few

cdr3_aa: CASSLASAMNTEAFF
cdr3_nt: TGTGCCAGCAGCTTAGCGAGCGCCATGAACACTGAAGCTTTCTTT
cdr3_length: 15
j_call: TRBJ1-1
d_call: -
v_call: TRBV7-9
clone_size: many

cdr3_aa: CASSWTSGSTSYNEQFF
cdr3_nt: TGTGCCAGCAGCTGGACTAGCGGGAGTACGTCCTACAATGAGCAGTTCTTC
cdr3_length: 17
j_call: TRBJ2-1
d_call: TRBD2
v_call: TRBV4-2
clone_size: many

cdr3_aa: CASSPTALSYEQYF
cdr3_nt: TGCGCCAGCAGCCCCACGGCTCTCTCCTACGAGCAGTACTTC
cdr3_length: 14
j_call: TRBJ2-7
d_call: -
v_call: TRBV5-1
clone_size: few

cdr3_aa: CASSRDRDSPLHF
cdr3_nt: TGTGCCAGCTCCCGGGACAGGGATTCACCCCTCCACTTT
cdr3_length: 13
j_call: TRBJ1-6
d_call: TRBD1
v_call: TRBV18
clone_size: few

cdr3_aa: CASSPTSGSTAGELFF
cdr3_nt: TGCGCCAGCAGCCCGACTAGCGGGAGTACCGCCGGGGAGCTGTTTTTT
cdr3_length: 16
j_call: TRBJ2-2
d_call: TRBD2
v_call: TRBV5-1
clone_size: many

cdr3_aa: CASSPWDLKNEQFF
cdr3_nt: TGTGCCAGCAGTCCCTGGGACCTGAAAAATGAGCAGTTCTTC
cdr3_length: 14
j_call: TRBJ2-1
d_call: -
v_call: TRBV28
clone_size: many

cdr3_aa: CASSGYRVRELFF
cdr3_nt: TGTGCCAGCAGCGGATACCGGGTCAGGGAGCTGTTTTTT
cdr3_length: 13
j_call: TRBJ2-2
d_call: -
v_call: TRBV7-6
clone_size: few

cdr3_aa: CASSQVRSASTDTQYF
cdr3_nt: TGCGCCAGCAGCCAAGTCCGTTCGGCTAGCACAGATACGCAGTATTTT
cdr3_length: 16
j_call: TRBJ2-3
d_call: -
v_call: TRBV4-1
clone_size: few

cdr3_aa: CASSLGAEVHTGELFF
cdr3_nt: TGTGCCAGCAGCTTAGGGGCCGAGGTCCACACCGGGGAGCTGTTTTTT
cdr3_length: 16
j_call: TRBJ2-2
d_call: -
v_call: TRBV11-2
clone_size: few

cdr3_aa: CASSQEYQDRWENTIYF
cdr3_nt: TGCGCCAGCAGCCAAGAATACCAGGACAGATGGGAAAACACCATATATTTT
cdr3_length: 17
j_call: TRBJ1-3
d_call: -
v_call: TRBV4-3
clone_size: many

cdr3_aa: CASSRREWNTEAFF
cdr3_nt: TGTGCCAGCAGCCGCAGGGAATGGAACACTGAAGCTTTCTTT
cdr3_length: 14
j_call: TRBJ1-1
d_call: -
v_call: TRBV7-6
clone_size: few

cdr3_aa: CASSLWAGEGNEQFF
cdr3_nt: TGTGCCAGCAGCTTATGGGCAGGGGAGGGTAATGAGCAGTTCTTC
cdr3_length: 15
j_call: TRBJ2-1
d_call: -
v_call: TRBV7-2
clone_size: -

cdr3_aa: CASSTRDSYNSPLHF
cdr3_nt: TGTGCCAGCAGTACGCGGGACAGCTATAATTCACCCCTCCACTTT
cdr3_length: 15
j_call: TRBJ1-6
d_call: TRBD1
v_call: TRBV27
clone_size: few